A selection of T cell receptor beta chains follows, all from one sample in a study of vaccination and CD4 T cells after COVID-19. Which antigens these TCRs recognize remains unknown. TCRdb called the PCR reads again in MiXCR, with one record for every CDR3 protein. Seen here are 9,500 to 15,000 distinct CDR3 sequences, approximately 60% observed once, and the top ten hold over 20%. The specimen was CD4+ T cells from blood, cultured in vitro. The origin of the receptors is a human donor who had recovered from COVID-19. Both conserved end residues are part of each CDR3. A D gene is named only where the DNA matches it firmly. Clone size, where shown, is once, few, many, or a class for clones that have expanded.

v_gene	j_gene	abundance	d_gene	CDR3aa	CDR3nt
TRBV6-1	TRBJ1-1	NA	NA	CASSVGAHTEAFF	TGTGCCAGCAGTGTGGGGGCACACACTGAAGCTTTCTTT
TRBV7-9	TRBJ1-3	NA	TRBD1	CASSSQFRGRGNTIYF	TGTGCCAGCAGCTCCCAATTCAGGGGGCGCGGGAACACCATATATTTT
TRBV12-3/TRBV12-4	TRBJ2-7	NA	TRBD1	CASRRGRYEQYF	TGTGCCAGCAGAAGGGGGCGTTACGAGCAGTACTTC
TRBV5-4	TRBJ2-7	NA	TRBD2	CASSDSGRDNEQYF	TGTGCCAGCAGCGATAGCGGGAGGGACAACGAGCAGTACTTC
TRBV7-3	TRBJ1-3	NA	NA	CASSLDGRVAGNTIYF	TGTGCCAGCAGCTTAGACGGCAGGGTGGCTGGAAACACCATATATTTT
TRBV5-6	TRBJ1-2	NA	NA	CASSLGGVDGYTF	TGTGCCAGCAGCTTGGGAGGGGTTGATGGCTACACCTTC
TRBV6-1	TRBJ1-5	few	NA	CASSQGSTSNQPQHF	TGTGCCAGCAGTCAAGGGTCGACGAGCAATCAGCCCCAGCATTTT
TRBV7-2	TRBJ1-5	NA	NA	CASSTAGRSNQPQHF	TGTGCCAGCAGCACCGCAGGGCGGAGCAATCAGCCCCAGCATTTT
TRBV27	TRBJ2-7	NA	NA	CASSMRGLYEQYF	TGTGCCAGCAGCATGAGGGGTCTCTACGAGCAGTACTTC
TRBV2	TRBJ1-6	NA	NA	CASSEEPSGGAPLHF	TGTGCCAGCAGTGAGGAGCCGTCGGGGGGCGCACCCCTCCACTTT
TRBV6-1	TRBJ2-5	few	TRBD2	CASSDLAGGQETQYF	TGTGCCAGCAGTGATTTAGCGGGAGGACAAGAGACCCAGTACTTC
TRBV6-2/TRBV6-3	TRBJ2-7	NA	NA	CASSSGGLFYEQYF	TGTGCCAGCAGTTCCGGGGGCCTTTTCTACGAGCAGTACTTC
TRBV27	TRBJ1-2	NA	NA	CASSLWGNYGYTF	TGTGCCAGCAGTTTATGGGGAAACTATGGCTACACCTTC
TRBV7-9	TRBJ1-1	NA	NA	CASSPVNTEAFF	TGTGCCAGCAGCCCAGTGAACACTGAAGCTTTCTTT
TRBV15	TRBJ2-7	NA	NA	CATSRVRGEGEQYF	TGTGCCACCAGCAGGGTGAGGGGTGAGGGCGAGCAGTACTTC
TRBV20-1	TRBJ2-2	few	NA	CSAYNLGLGELFF	TGCAGTGCCTATAACCTAGGCCTGGGGGAGCTGTTTTTT
TRBV28	TRBJ1-6	NA	NA	CASSPPGPNSPLHF	TGTGCCAGCAGCCCGCCGGGTCCTAATTCACCCCTCCACTTT
TRBV7-9	TRBJ2-5	NA	NA	CASLPGLGFGLQETQYF	TGTGCCAGCCTTCCCGGTTTAGGCTTCGGACTCCAAGAGACCCAGTACTTC
TRBV24-1	TRBJ1-6	few	NA	CAASGSSYNSPLHF	TGTGCCGCCTCGGGGAGCTCCTATAATTCACCCCTCCACTTT
TRBV6-5	TRBJ1-3	NA	NA	CASSYQYRAGNTIYF	TGTGCCAGCAGTTACCAATACAGGGCTGGAAACACCATATATTTT
TRBV7-9	TRBJ2-1	few	NA	CASSSPGQMGLGVGFF	TGTGCCAGCAGCTCTCCGGGACAAATGGGACTTGGGGTCGGGTTCTTC
TRBV19	TRBJ2-2	few	TRBD2	CASSILAGDTGELFF	TGTGCCAGTAGTATACTAGCGGGAGACACCGGGGAGCTGTTTTTT
TRBV5-5	TRBJ2-7	medium-sized	TRBD2	CASSFNPGGSYEQYF	TGTGCCAGCAGTTTTAACCCGGGGGGCTCCTACGAGCAGTACTTC
TRBV2	TRBJ1-2	NA	TRBD1	CATGQGGDGYTF	TGTGCCACCGGGCAGGGGGGCGATGGCTACACCTTC
TRBV6-1	TRBJ2-3	NA	NA	CASRVITDTQYF	TGTGCCAGCAGAGTAATCACAGATACGCAGTATTTT
TRBV6-2/TRBV6-3	TRBJ2-5	large	NA	CASRGRWELETQYF	TGTGCCAGCAGAGGGAGGTGGGAGTTGGAGACCCAGTACTTC
TRBV20-1	TRBJ2-3	NA	TRBD1	CSARDTGQRRTDTQYF	TGCAGTGCTAGAGACACGGGACAGAGGCGCACAGATACGCAGTATTTT
TRBV28	TRBJ2-3	medium-sized	TRBD2	CASSPIRLAGTDTQYF	TGTGCCAGCAGTCCAATACGACTAGCGGGTACAGATACGCAGTATTTT
TRBV6-5	TRBJ2-1	NA	NA	CASSYGVGDLHNEQFF	TGTGCCAGCAGTTACGGGGTTGGGGATCTCCACAATGAGCAGTTCTTC
TRBV27	TRBJ1-5	few	NA	CAIVEGTRPGPQHF	TGTGCCATTGTGGAGGGGACCCGCCCCGGGCCCCAGCATTTT
TRBV7-8	TRBJ2-1	once	TRBD2	CASSLGLAEWGEQFF	TGTGCCAGCAGCTTAGGCCTAGCGGAGTGGGGTGAGCAGTTCTTC
TRBV19	TRBJ1-5	few	NA	CASSTLQGRQPQHF	TGTGCCAGTAGTACTCTACAGGGTCGTCAGCCCCAGCATTTT
TRBV6-5	TRBJ1-1	NA	NA	CASSYGGLNTEAFF	TGTGCCAGCAGTTATGGCGGTTTGAACACTGAAGCTTTCTTT
TRBV5-1	TRBJ2-7	NA	NA	CASSADSYEQYF	TGCGCCAGCAGCGCCGACAGCTACGAGCAGTACTTC
TRBV2	TRBJ2-7	NA	NA	CASSKDNYEQYF	TGTGCCAGCAGTAAAGACAACTACGAGCAGTACTTC